One sample yielded the 17 T cell receptor beta chains listed below, sequenced in a study of shared clonotypes between healthy human individuals. Method: immunoSEQ multiplex PCR; TCRdb's copy keeps in-frame clones and lacks some. The table lists roughly 590,000 clones, nearly 97% of them singletons, with about 0.11% in the top ten. CD8 cells regarded as naive lacked CD45RO, were positively chosen for CCR7, and omitted terminally differentiated effector memory CD45RA+ cells. Sequenced input: naive CD8+ T cells sorted from blood. The origin of the receptors is a woman younger than 45 in good health.

The chain links TRBV9 to TRBJ2-7; D assignment may be TRBD1 or TRBD2 (7 bases each). Germline CDR1 reads SGDLS; CDR2 reads YYNGEE. V lost 3 bases and J 5 bases, leaving 18 bases between the germline ends. The CDR3 is 15 amino acids. The DNA of the CDR3 is TGTGCCAGCAGCGATGAGTCGACAGGGAGGGACGAGCAGTACTTC. This sequence encodes CASSDESTGRDEQYF.

V and J are TRBV28 and TRBJ2-2; 9 bases fit TRBD1. The V segment lost 5 bases and the J segment 4 bases; nucleotides outside the gene matches: 8. This CDR3 comprises 16 residues. Germline CDR1 is MDHEN and CDR2 is SYDVKM. CDR3 region: CASSPRDRVITGELFF. DNA for the CDR3: TGTGCCAGCAGTCCCCGGGACAGGGTTATCACCGGGGAGCTGTTTTTT.

J is TRBJ1-1 and V is TRBV27; D is unresolved. The CDR3 runs 14 residues. V was pared by 0 bases and J by 3 bases, with 8 bases between. The germline V gene encodes CDR1 MNHEY and CDR2 SMNVEV (reference sequence). The CDR3 is CASSLSREYTEAFF. The CDR3 bases are TGTGCCAGCAGTTTATCGAGAGAATACACTGAAGCTTTCTTT.

The chain carries TRBV6-5 and TRBJ2-7, with D unclear. Looked up from germline, CDR1 is MNHEY and CDR2 is SVGAGI. Deletions cut 5 bases from V and 2 bases from J, with 13 bases between. This CDR3 has 14 residues. The CDR3 nucleotides read TGTGCCAGCAGTCCCGGGTCTTTCCCCTACGAGCAGTACTTC. It encodes CASSPGSFPYEQYF.

This chain joins TRBV15 and TRBJ2-7; D unresolved. The CDR3 has 13 amino acids. From germline, CDR1 is LNHNV and CDR2 YYDKDF (reference sequence). The V and J ends lost 3 bases and 6 bases respectively, with 12 bases between them. This CDR3 is CATSSLVISEQYF. The CDR3 nucleotides read TGTGCCACCAGCAGCCTAGTTATCAGCGAGCAGTACTTC.

J is TRBJ2-3 and V is TRBV7-9, with D possibly TRBD1 on 6 matching bases. The CDR3 contains 15 residues. Germline V gene data show CDR1 as SEHNR and CDR2 as FQNEAQ (reference sequence). V was shortened by 4 bases and J by 6 bases, with 17 bases between the two germline ends. CDR3 sequence reads: CASSSVGQGLDTQYF. CDR3 coding DNA: TGTGCCAGCAGCTCCGTTGGGCAGGGGTTGGATACGCAGTATTTT.

J is TRBJ1-2 and V is TRBV6-6; 11 bases match TRBD1. The trim removed 6 bases at V and 2 bases at J, leaving 5 bases unmatched. Germline V lookup: CDR1 MNHNY, CDR2 SVGAGI (reference sequence). This CDR3 has 15 amino acids. The CDR3 bases are TGTGCCAGCAGACTCGGGACAGGGGGGAACTATGGCTACACCTTC. Residues: CASRLGTGGNYGYTF.

The CDR3 loop is CASNGQGHQPQHF. CDR3 bases: TGCGCCAGCAATGGACAGGGTCATCAGCCCCAGCATTTT. The chain employs TRBV10-2 and TRBJ1-5, with 8 bases matching TRBD1. Germline V gene sequence: CDR1 WSHSY, CDR2 SAAADI. This CDR3 has 13 amino acids. With V trimmed by 7 bases and J by 5 bases, 4 bases remained unmatched.

This chain joins TRBV4-2 and TRBJ1-5; D unclear. This CDR3 comprises 16 residues. Germline V gene data show CDR1 as LGHNA and CDR2 as YNFKEQ. V was shortened by 0 bases and J by 2 bases, with 11 bases between the two germline ends. The CDR3 coding sequence is TGTGCCAGCAGCCAAGAGCAGGCGGCAGGCAATCAGCCCCAGCATTTT. The encoded protein is CASSQEQAAGNQPQHF.

The genes are TRBV28 and TRBJ1-1; D unclear. CDR3 length: 14 amino acids. V lost 5 bases to trimming and J lost 0 bases, with 10 bases between them. Germline CDR1 reads MDHEN; CDR2 reads SYDVKM. This CDR3 is CASSLLKMNTEAFF. The CDR3 coding sequence is TGTGCCAGCAGTCTACTTAAAATGAACACTGAAGCTTTCTTT.

The CDR3 protein is CASSPPTGISYEQYF. CDR3 nucleotides: TGTGCCAGCAGTCCCCCGACAGGGATTTCCTACGAGCAGTACTTC. V gene TRBV28 combines with J gene TRBJ2-7; 7 nucleotides line up with TRBD1. The CDR3 is 15 amino acids. Trimming took 5 bases from V and 1 from J; bases not matched to a gene: 8. Germline loops: CDR1 MDHEN, CDR2 SYDVKM.

This chain links TRBV7-9 with TRBJ1-1; 7 nucleotides line up with TRBD1. Trimming removed 4 bases from V and 3 bases from J; junction bases left unmatched: 11. The germline gives CDR1 SEHNR, CDR2 FQNEAQ (reference sequence). The length of the CDR3 is 16 residues. In nucleotides, the CDR3 is TGTGCCAGCAGCTCGGGGTTGACAGGGCGTTACACTGAAGCTTTCTTT. Protein product: CASSSGLTGRYTEAFF. Using reference TRBV7-9 and TRBJ1-1 for the parts outside the CDR3, the full variable domain is DTGVSQNPRHKITKRGQNVTFRCDPISEHNRLYWYRQTLGQGPEFLTYFQNEAQLEKSRLLSDRFSAERPKGSFSTLEIQRTEQGDSAMYLCASSSGLTGRYTEAFFGQGTRLTVV.

The chain combines TRBV27 with TRBJ2-1, with TRBD2 matching over 9 bases. V gave up 2 bases and J gave up 7 bases; unmatched junction bases: 3. The CDR3 is 14 amino acids. From germline, CDR1 is MNHEY and CDR2 SMNVEV (reference sequence). CDR3 DNA: TGTGCCAGCAGTTTAAGTCTAGCGGGGAATGAGCAGTTCTTC. Protein product: CASSLSLAGNEQFF.

The chain joins TRBV27 to TRBJ2-1; D is unclear. The CDR3 runs to 16 residues. V lost 3 bases and J lost 0, with 12 bases in between. The V gene's germline CDR1 is MNHEY and CDR2 SMNVEV (reference sequence). CDR3 nucleotide sequence: TGTGCCAGCAGTTTCACCGGAAGTAGCTCCTACAATGAGCAGTTCTTC. It yields the protein CASSFTGSSSYNEQFF.

The rearrangement uses TRBV5-5 and TRBJ2-7; D possibly uses TRBD1 or TRBD2 (6 bases each). Looked up from germline, CDR1 is SGHKS and CDR2 is YYEKEE (reference sequence). This CDR3 is built from 16 residues. V was cut by 4 bases and J by 3 bases, with 20 bases left in between. This chain's CDR3 is CASSPVSRGLYYEQYF. CDR3 nucleotides: TGTGCCAGCAGCCCCGTTTCCCGGGGGCTTTACTACGAGCAGTACTTC.

The rearrangement links TRBV27 to TRBJ1-1; 7 positions agree with TRBD1. The V gene's germline CDR1 is MNHEY and CDR2 SMNVEV (reference sequence). This CDR3 is built from 15 residues. V lost 1 base, J lost 2 bases, and 4 bases stayed unmatched. The CDR3, as DNA: TGTGCCAGCAGTTTATGGTCAGGGGGAAACACTGAAGCTTTCTTT. Translating gives CASSLWSGGNTEAFF.

The chain is built from TRBV27 and TRBJ1-5; D may be TRBD1 (5 bases). Germline assignment: CDR1 MNHEY and CDR2 SMNVEV (reference sequence). The CDR3 consists of 16 residues. Trimming left V 4 bases short and J 2 bases short, with 15 bases between. The CDR3 nucleotides read TGTGCCAGCAGTTACCGGGACCCTGGGGGCAATCAGCCCCAGCATTTT. As protein: CASSYRDPGGNQPQHF.